This TCR beta chain was captured by sequencing in a study of OX40 agonist ivuxolimab in advanced cancers. Study summary: Prior anti-PD-1, anti-PD-L1 or anti-CTLA-4 therapy was allowed; over 30% had some.

The table came from immunoSEQ multiplex PCR; TCRdb's copy has only in-frame clones and leaves some out. The data hold 100,000 to 110,000 clones, with approximately 90% observed a single time. Germline lookup yields CDR1 LNHDA and CDR2 SQIVND (reference sequence). The V segment lost 6 bases and the J segment 5 bases; nucleotides outside the gene matches: 10. The CDR3 extends over 15 amino acids. The V call is TRBV19, the J call TRBJ2-1; 7 nucleotides line up with TRBD1. The sequenced sample was CD4+ or CD8+ T cells sorted from blood, obtained in a trial of the OX40 agonist ivuxolimab. The receptor was derived from an adult with an advanced solid tumor such as melanoma, head and neck, liver or kidney cancer. In DNA, the CDR3 is TGTGCCAGTAGCCGACGACAGGGAATCGACAATGAGCAGTTCTTC. Residues: CASSRRQGIDNEQFF.